The table lists the clone carrying this T cell receptor beta chain with many counts. These data are taken from a study of T cells after yellow fever vaccination. With V trimmed by 4 bases and J by 4 bases, 8 bases remained unmatched. The germline CDR1 and CDR2 sequences are SGHRS and YFSETQ. CDR3 length: 15 residues. Researchers made TCR cDNA using 5'RACE template switching, and this step added a universal primer site and UMIs. TCRdb called the 5' RACE reads again in MiXCR, with one record for every CDR3 protein. The sample includes 110,000 to 150,000 distinct CDR3 sequences, about 6.9% of them seen just once.

This clonotype was sampled from a man aged 30 to 39 who received the YFV17D yellow fever vaccine. The sample here was CD4+ T cells sorted from PBMCs, taken 10 days after the yellow fever booster vaccination. This chain uses TRBV5-1 with TRBJ2-7, with 10 bases aligning to TRBD1. The DNA of the CDR3 is TGCGCCAGCAGCGGTCTGGGACAGGGGAGGTACGAGCAGTACTTC. Translation gives CASSGLGQGRYEQYF.